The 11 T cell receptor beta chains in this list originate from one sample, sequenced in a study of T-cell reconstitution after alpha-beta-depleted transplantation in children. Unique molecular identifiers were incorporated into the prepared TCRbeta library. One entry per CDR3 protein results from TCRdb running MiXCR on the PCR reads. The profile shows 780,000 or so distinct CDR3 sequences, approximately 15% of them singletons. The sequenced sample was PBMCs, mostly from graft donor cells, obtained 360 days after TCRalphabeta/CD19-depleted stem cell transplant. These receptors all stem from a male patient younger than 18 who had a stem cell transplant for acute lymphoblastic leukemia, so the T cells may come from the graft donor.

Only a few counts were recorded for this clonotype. In DNA form, the CDR3 reads TGCGCCAGCAGCCCCTCAGTGAGGACTGAAGCTTTCTTT. Protein sequence: CASSPSVRTEAFF. The chain uses TRBV5-1 and TRBJ1-1, with no clear D. V lost 4 bases, J lost 5 bases, and 12 bases lay in between. Germline CDR1 and CDR2: SGHRS and YFSETQ. The CDR3 consists of 13 residues. Full variable domain (remainder filled in from reference TRBV5-1 and TRBJ1-1): KAGVTQTPRYLIKTRGQQVTLSCSPISGHRSVSWYQQTPGQGLQFLFEYFSETQRNKGNFPGRFSGRQFSNSRSEMNVSTLELGDSALYLCASSPSVRTEAFFGQGTRLTVV.

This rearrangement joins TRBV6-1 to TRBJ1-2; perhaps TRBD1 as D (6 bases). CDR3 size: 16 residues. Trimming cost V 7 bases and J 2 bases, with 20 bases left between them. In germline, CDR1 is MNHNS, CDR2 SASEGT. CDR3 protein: CASTQAGGGGNYGYTF. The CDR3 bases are TGTGCCAGCACCCAAGCTGGGGGCGGGGGAAACTATGGCTACACCTTC.

CDR3 DNA sequence: TGTGCCACCAGTGATTTCGGGACTGGGGACAATGAGCAGTTCTTC. Translated: CATSDFGTGDNEQFF. The V gene is TRBV24-1, the J gene TRBJ2-1; TRBD2 might be the D (6 bases). The V gene lost 1 base and the J gene lost 5 bases, with 11 bases spanning the gap. The CDR3 runs to 15 residues. CDR1 KGHDR and CDR2 SFDVKD come from the germline V gene.

CDR3 nucleotide sequence: TGCGCCAGCAGCTGGACTAGCGGGATTGAGCAGTACTTC. It specifies CASSWTSGIEQYF. The genes are TRBV5-1 and TRBJ2-7; TRBD2 aligns across 12 bases. The CDR3 is 13 amino acids. Germline V lookup: CDR1 SGHRS, CDR2 YFSETQ. V trimming: 3 bases; J trimming: 7 bases; junction bases outside the gene matches: 2.

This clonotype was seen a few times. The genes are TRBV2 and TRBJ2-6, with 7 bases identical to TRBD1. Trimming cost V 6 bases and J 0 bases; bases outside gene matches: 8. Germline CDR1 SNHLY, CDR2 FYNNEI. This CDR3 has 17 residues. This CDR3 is CASRQGGVSSGANVLTF. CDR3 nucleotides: TGTGCCAGCAGACAAGGGGGCGTTAGCTCTGGGGCCAACGTCCTGACTTTC.

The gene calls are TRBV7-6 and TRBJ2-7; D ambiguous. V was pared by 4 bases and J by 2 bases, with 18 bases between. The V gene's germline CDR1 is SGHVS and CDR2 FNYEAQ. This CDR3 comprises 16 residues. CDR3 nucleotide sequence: TGTGCCAGCAGCTCCCAGGAGAGCGTTGGTCCCTACGAGCAGTACTTC. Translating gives CASSSQESVGPYEQYF.

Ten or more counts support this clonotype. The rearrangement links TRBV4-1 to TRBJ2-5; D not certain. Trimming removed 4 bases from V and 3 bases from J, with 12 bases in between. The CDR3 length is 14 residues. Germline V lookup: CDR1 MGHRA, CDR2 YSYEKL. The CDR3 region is CASSLSLGKETQYF. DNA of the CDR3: TGCGCCAGCAGCCTAAGCCTCGGAAAAGAGACCCAGTACTTC.

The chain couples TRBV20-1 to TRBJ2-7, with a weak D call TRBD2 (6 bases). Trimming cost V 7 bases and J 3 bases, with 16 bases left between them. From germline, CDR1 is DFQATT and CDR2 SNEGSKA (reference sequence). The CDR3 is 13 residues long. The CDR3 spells CSVLAERGYEQYF. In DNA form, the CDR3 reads TGCAGTGTTTTAGCGGAAAGAGGCTACGAGCAGTACTTC.

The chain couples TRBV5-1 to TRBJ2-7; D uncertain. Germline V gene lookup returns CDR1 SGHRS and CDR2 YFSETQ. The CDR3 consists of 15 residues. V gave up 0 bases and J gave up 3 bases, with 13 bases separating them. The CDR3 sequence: CASSLDGRRRYEQYF. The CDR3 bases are TGCGCCAGCAGCTTGGACGGCAGGCGACGCTACGAGCAGTACTTC.

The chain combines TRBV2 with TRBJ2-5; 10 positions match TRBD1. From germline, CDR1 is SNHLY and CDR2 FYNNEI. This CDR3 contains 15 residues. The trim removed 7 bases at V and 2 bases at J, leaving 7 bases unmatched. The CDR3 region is CASKRQGAGQETQYF. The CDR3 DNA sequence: TGTGCCAGCAAACGACAGGGGGCGGGTCAAGAGACCCAGTACTTC.

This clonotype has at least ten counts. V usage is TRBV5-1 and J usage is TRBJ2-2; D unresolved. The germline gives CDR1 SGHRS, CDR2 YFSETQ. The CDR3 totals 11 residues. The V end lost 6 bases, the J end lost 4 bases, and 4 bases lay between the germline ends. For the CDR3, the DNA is TGCGCCAGCAAGGGCACCGGGGAGCTGTTTTTT. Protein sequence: CASKGTGELFF.